What follows are 3 T cell receptor beta chains derived from one specimen sequenced in a study of T cell responses to AZD1222 COVID-19 vaccine. Clones were read by immunoSEQ multiplex PCR, and TCRdb kept only the in-frame ones, dropping some. The data contain 150,000 to 190,000 clones, 90% to 95% of them singletons. The specimen was peripheral blood, collected 28 days after the second AZD1222 dose. The receptors were gathered from an adult who received the AZD1222 COVID-19 vaccine.

This clone was seen a single time. An end of the junction differs from the germline gene, which may be a read error. J is TRBJ2-7 and V is TRBV20-1, with a possible D match to TRBD2 (5 bases). The CDR3 contains 10 residues. In germline, CDR1 is DFQATT, CDR2 SNEGSKA (reference sequence). The CDR3 loop is CSAPRLEGSF. The CDR3 DNA is TGCAGTGCTCCCCGCCTTGAGGGAAGCTTT.

The rearrangement joins TRBV6-5 to TRBJ2-7; 7 bases line up with TRBD2. CDR1 and CDR2 from the germline V gene are MNHEY and SVGAGI. The CDR3 totals 15 residues. V dropped 6 bases and J dropped 2; count of bases not matched to a gene: 10. This chain's CDR3 is CASSPGVRGAYEQYF. The DNA of the CDR3 is TGTGCCAGCAGCCCCGGGGTACGGGGGGCCTACGAGCAGTACTTC.

CDR3 in amino acids: CASSPSPAGNTEAFF. The CDR3 DNA follows: TGTGCCAGCAGCCCCAGCCCCGCTGGGAACACTGAAGCTTTCTTT. The chain couples TRBV3-1 (or the pseudogene TRBV3-2) to TRBJ1-1; the D is unclear. This CDR3 contains 15 residues. The V and J ends lost 4 bases and 1 base respectively, with 13 bases between them. From germline, CDR1 is LGHDT and CDR2 YNNKEL (reference sequence).